The next 17 T cell receptor beta chains were all read from a single sample in a study of molecular identifiers for immune sequencing clone quantification. From the PCR reads, TCRdb called clonotypes with MiXCR, one entry per CDR3 protein. The sample records 80,000 to 95,000 distinct CDR3 sequences, around 19% being singletons. The sequencing sample was made of naive CD8+ T cells from blood, with Jurkat cell RNA spiked in. The subset was: FACS-sorted CD8+CD4-CCR7+CD45RA+ naive T cells. The source is a human donor in good health. Some libraries in this study had Jurkat cell RNA spiked in.

J is TRBJ2-7 and V is TRBV5-4; tentative D call: TRBD1 (6 bases). This CDR3 has 18 amino acids. Trimming removed 4 bases at V and 3 bases at J, with 26 bases between. Per germline, CDR1 SGHNT and CDR2 YYREEE (reference sequence). In nucleotides, the CDR3 is TGTGCCAGCAGCCCTTCGACAGGCATCGGGTATAGGGGCTACGAGCAGTACTTC. Its translation: CASSPSTGIGYRGYEQYF. Together with reference TRBV5-4 and TRBJ2-7, the CDR3 gives the full variable domain: ETGVTQSPTHLIKTRGQQVTLRCSSQSGHNTVSWYQQALGQGPQFIFQYYREEENGRGNFPPRFSGLQFPNYSSELNVNALELDDSALYLCASSPSTGIGYRGYEQYFGPGTRLTVT.

This clonotype was counted many times. V usage is TRBV6-2 or TRBV6-3 and J usage is TRBJ1-5; TRBD1 might be the D (5 bases). Germline V CDR1 and CDR2: MNHEY, SVGEGT. This CDR3 has 16 amino acids. The V end lost 7 bases, the J end lost 0 bases, and 16 bases lay between the germline ends. The CDR3 bases are TGTGCCAGCACATACGACAGCCCTTATAGCAATCAGCCCCAGCATTTT. It specifies CASTYDSPYSNQPQHF.

Notes on this clonotype: Being one base from a much bigger clone, this may be a read error. The rearrangement links TRBV10-3 to TRBJ2-7, with 10 bases fitting TRBD2. V gave up 4 bases and J gave up 3 bases; unmatched junction bases: 3. The CDR3 covers 14 residues. Looked up from germline, CDR1 is ENHRY and CDR2 is SYGVKD. CDR3 loop: CAISALAGCYEQYF. In nucleotides, the CDR3 is TGTGCCATCAGTGCACTAGCGGGGTGCTACGAGCAGTACTTC.

Many counts were recorded for this clonotype. This chain's CDR3 is CAWETGVSTDTQYF. The CDR3 DNA follows: TGTGCCTGGGAGACAGGGGTTAGCACAGATACGCAGTATTTT. The chain combines TRBV30 with TRBJ2-3, with TRBD1 identical over 8 bases. This CDR3 has 14 residues. In germline, CDR1 is GTSNPN, CDR2 SVGIG (reference sequence). V gave up 5 bases and J gave up 0 bases; unmatched junction bases: 4.

Regarding this clonotype: A single base separates this from a much larger clone, so it may be a read error. V is TRBV15 and J is TRBJ1-4; D gene ambiguous. The CDR3 length is 15 residues. CDR1 and CDR2 from the germline V gene are LNHNV and YYDKDF (reference sequence). Trimming cost V 4 bases and J 8 bases, with 17 bases left between them. The CDR3 region is CATSNLQPNLEKLFF. The CDR3 DNA sequence: TGTGCCACCAGCAACCTACAGCCAAACTTAGAAAAACTGTTTTTT.

On this clonotype: Given a much more abundant clone one base away, this may be a read error. The chain is built from TRBV4-1 and TRBJ2-7, with 12 bases aligning to TRBD2. V was clipped by 6 bases and J by 7 bases; unmatched bases: 10. The CDR3 sequence is 15 residues long. Germline V gene sequence: CDR1 MGHRA, CDR2 YSYEKL. The CDR3 here is CASSPSGGGSKEQYF. The CDR3 DNA is TGCGCCAGCAGTCCTAGCGGGGGGGGCTCTAAGGAGCAGTACTTC.

Note on this clonotype: A much larger clone differs from this one at a single base, so this may be a read error. The genes are TRBV24-1 and TRBJ2-1; D is possibly TRBD1 or TRBD2 (5 bases each). The CDR3 sequence is 13 residues long. V dropped 3 bases and J dropped 12 bases, with 14 bases sitting between them. The V gene's germline CDR1 is KGHDR and CDR2 SFDVKD. In DNA, the CDR3 is TGTGCCACCAGTGATATACGGGGCGTTGGGCAGTTCTTC. It specifies CATSDIRGVGQFF.

This clonotype was seen at least ten times. The V gene is TRBV20-1, the J gene TRBJ2-2; 13 nucleotides line up with TRBD2. Looked up from germline, CDR1 is DFQATT and CDR2 is SNEGSKA (reference sequence). The CDR3 spans 18 residues. Trimming took 2 bases from V and 2 from J; bases not matched to a gene: 8. The CDR3 DNA reads TGCAGTGCTAGACCCGGGACTAGCGGGACAATTAACACCGGGGAGCTGTTTTTT. This codes for CSARPGTSGTINTGELFF.

This clonotype appeared a few times. At one boundary the junction diverges from the germline segment, which might be a read error. The chain links TRBV6-2 or TRBV6-3 to TRBJ2-7; 10 bases map to TRBD2. Germline-derived CDR1 and CDR2 are MNHEY and SVGEGT. The CDR3 covers 14 residues. The chain's CDR3 is CAGRLLAGVYEQYF. CDR3 coding DNA: TGCGCCGGCAGGCTTCTAGCGGGAGTTTACGAGCAGTACTTC.

In this sample, this clonotype turned up many times. This chain links TRBV7-9 with TRBJ2-7; 10 bases are a match to TRBD2. The CDR3 spans 14 residues. Germline V gives CDR1 SEHNR, CDR2 FQNEAQ (reference sequence). Trimming took 5 bases from V and 5 from J; bases not matched to a gene: 6. The CDR3 sequence: CASSPSGREDEQYF. DNA of the CDR3: TGTGCCAGCAGCCCTAGCGGGAGAGAGGACGAGCAGTACTTC.

The DNA for the CDR3 is TGTGCCAGCGAAACCGGGTCCAACTCTGGAAACACCATATATTTT. This codes for CASETGSNSGNTIYF. The J gene is TRBJ1-3, the V gene TRBV7-9; D remains unclear. V was cut by 8 bases and J by 0 bases, with 14 bases left in between. This CDR3 has 15 residues. The germline V gene encodes CDR1 SEHNR and CDR2 FQNEAQ (reference sequence).

This clonotype was counted many times. V is TRBV12-3 or TRBV12-4 and J is TRBJ1-6, with D tentatively TRBD1 (5 bases). This CDR3 comprises 14 residues. Trimming stripped 7 bases from V and 8 bases from J, with 15 bases between. CDR3 nucleotide sequence: TGTGCCAGCAACCTGAGGAGGGGAGATTCACCCCTCCACTTT. Its translation: CASNLRRGDSPLHF.

This clonotype was detected ten times or more. The chain carries TRBV5-6 and TRBJ1-1; tentative D call: TRBD1 (5 bases). The CDR3 is 15 amino acids. V lost 0 bases and J 1 base, leaving 10 bases between the germline ends. Germline V CDR1 and CDR2: SGHDT, YYEEEE. The CDR3 spells CASSLVRTKNTEAFF. The DNA for the CDR3 is TGTGCCAGCAGCTTGGTCAGGACAAAGAACACTGAAGCTTTCTTT.

The genes are TRBV27 and TRBJ2-7; D assignment may be TRBD1 or TRBD2 (6 bases each). From germline, CDR1 is MNHEY and CDR2 SMNVEV (reference sequence). The CDR3 length is 14 residues. Trimming removed 6 bases from V and 7 bases from J, with 19 bases in between. The CDR3 is CASRITGRGREQYF. In nucleotides, the CDR3 is TGTGCCAGCAGAATAACAGGTCGGGGGCGAGAGCAGTACTTC.

The sample holds many counts of this clonotype. This chain uses TRBV20-1 with TRBJ2-5; tentatively, D is TRBD1 (5 bases). V lost 0 bases, J lost 5 bases, and 13 bases lay in between. CDR1 and CDR2 from the germline V gene are DFQATT and SNEGSKA (reference sequence). CDR3 length: 14 amino acids. CDR3 sequence: CSARDRGSMETQYF. The CDR3 coding sequence is TGCAGTGCTAGAGATAGGGGTAGTATGGAGACCCAGTACTTC.

The rearrangement uses TRBV15 and TRBJ2-3; D may be TRBD2 (7 bases). Germline CDR1 is LNHNV and CDR2 is YYDKDF (reference sequence). CDR3 length: 14 residues. Trimming left V 1 base short and J 7 bases short, with 12 bases between. DNA of the CDR3: TGTGCCACCAGCAGAGCGGGCGGGGGCAATACGCAGTATTTT. Protein product: CATSRAGGGNTQYF.

This clonotype was observed many times. This chain links TRBV6-5 with TRBJ2-3, with D possibly being TRBD2 (6 bases). Germline V lookup: CDR1 MNHEY, CDR2 SVGAGI. With 0 bases removed from V and 1 base from J, the gap between germline ends came to 8 bases. CDR3 size: 15 residues. CDR3: CASSYSASGTDTQYF. The CDR3 bases are TGTGCCAGCAGTTACTCGGCTAGCGGCACAGATACGCAGTATTTT.